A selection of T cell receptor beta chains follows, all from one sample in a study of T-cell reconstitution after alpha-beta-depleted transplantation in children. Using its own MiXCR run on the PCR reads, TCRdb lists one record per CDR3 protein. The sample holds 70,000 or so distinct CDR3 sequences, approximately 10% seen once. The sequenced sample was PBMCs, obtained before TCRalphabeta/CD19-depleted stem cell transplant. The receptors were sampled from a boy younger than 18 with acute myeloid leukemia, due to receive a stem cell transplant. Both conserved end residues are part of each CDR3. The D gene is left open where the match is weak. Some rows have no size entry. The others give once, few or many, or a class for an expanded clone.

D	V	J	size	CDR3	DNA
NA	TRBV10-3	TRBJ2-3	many	CAIRGSELGGTQYF	TGTGCCATCAGGGGTAGCGAGTTGGGGGGTACGCAGTATTTT
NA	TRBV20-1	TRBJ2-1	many	CSARGGLGGAEQFF	TGCAGTGCTAGAGGGGGCCTGGGCGGCGCTGAGCAGTTCTTC
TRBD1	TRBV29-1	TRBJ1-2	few	CSVRDRVLYGYTF	TGCAGCGTTCGAGACAGGGTACTCTATGGCTACACCTTC
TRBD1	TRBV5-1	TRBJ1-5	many	CASSWTGGGQPQHF	TGCGCCAGCAGCTGGACAGGGGGAGGACAGCCCCAGCATTTT
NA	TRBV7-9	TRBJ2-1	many	CASSPELHEQFF	TGTGCCAGCAGCCCCGAACTTCATGAGCAGTTCTTC
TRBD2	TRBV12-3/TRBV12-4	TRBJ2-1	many	CASGIAGSYNEQFF	TGTGCCAGCGGTATAGCGGGGTCTTACAATGAGCAGTTCTTC
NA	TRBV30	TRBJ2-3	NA	CAWSPGGGTRWSTDTQYF	TGTGCCTGGAGCCCAGGGGGGGGGACGAGGTGGAGCACAGATACGCAGTATTTT
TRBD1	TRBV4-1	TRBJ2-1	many	CASSLGGHEQFF	TGCGCCAGCAGCCTAGGGGGCCATGAGCAGTTCTTC
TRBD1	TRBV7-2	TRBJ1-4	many	CASSLVVLGQAYEKLFF	TGTGCCAGCAGCTTAGTGGTGCTCGGACAGGCCTATGAAAAACTGTTTTTT
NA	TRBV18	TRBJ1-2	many	CASSPWVGGYTF	TGTGCCAGCTCACCGTGGGTCGGTGGCTACACCTTC
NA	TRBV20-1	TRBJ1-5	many	CSARDPGRLNQPQHF	TGCAGTGCTAGGGACCCGGGACGGCTCAATCAGCCCCAGCATTTT
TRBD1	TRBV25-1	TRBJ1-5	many	CASSEKPQGVGQPQHF	TGTGCCAGCAGCGAAAAACCCCAGGGGGTGGGTCAGCCCCAGCATTTT
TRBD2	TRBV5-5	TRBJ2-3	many	CASSLLAGTDTQYF	TGTGCCAGCAGCTTACTAGCGGGCACAGATACGCAGTATTTT
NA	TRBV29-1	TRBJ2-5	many	CSVLGGETQYF	TGCAGCGTGCTGGGGGGAGAGACCCAGTACTTC
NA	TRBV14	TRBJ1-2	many	CASSQDEERRYF	TGTGCCAGCAGCCAAGATGAGGAGCGACGTTACTTC
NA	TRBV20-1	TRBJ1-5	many	CSAGHGGSNQPQHF	TGCAGTGCGGGACATGGGGGAAGCAATCAGCCCCAGCATTTT
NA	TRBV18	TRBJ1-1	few	CASSLPRGVNTEAFF	TGTGCCAGCTCACTACCCCGCGGGGTTAACACTGAAGCTTTCTTT
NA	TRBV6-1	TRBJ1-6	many	CASSDGAYNSPLHF	TGTGCCAGCAGCGACGGAGCCTATAATTCACCCCTCCACTTT
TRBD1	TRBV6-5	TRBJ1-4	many	CASSSRGRDEKLFF	TGTGCCAGCAGTTCAAGGGGGCGGGATGAAAAACTGTTTTTT
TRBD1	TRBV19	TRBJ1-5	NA	CASSIQGGNQPQHF	TGTGCCAGTAGTATCCAGGGGGGCAATCAGCCCCAGCATTTT
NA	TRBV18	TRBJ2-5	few	CASSGGLPQETQYF	TGTGCCAGCTCAGGGGGCCTCCCCCAAGAGACCCAGTACTTC
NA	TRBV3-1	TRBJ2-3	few	CASSQVFGDTQYF	TGTGCCAGCAGCCAAGTGTTCGGAGATACGCAGTATTTT
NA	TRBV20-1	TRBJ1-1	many	CSASIPGWDTEAFF	TGCAGTGCTAGTATCCCGGGATGGGACACTGAAGCTTTCTTT
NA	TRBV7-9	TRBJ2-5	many	CASSLVQETQYF	TGTGCCAGCAGCTTAGTCCAAGAGACCCAGTACTTC
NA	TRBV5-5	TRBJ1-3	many	CASSPDSTSGNTIYF	TGTGCCAGCAGCCCCGACAGTACCTCTGGAAACACCATATATTTT
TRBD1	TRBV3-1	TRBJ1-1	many	CASSPGQGAAAFF	TGTGCCAGCAGCCCCGGACAGGGGGCGGCTGCTTTCTTT
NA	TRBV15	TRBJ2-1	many	CATSRDYQANNEQFF	TGTGCCACCAGCAGAGATTATCAGGCAAACAATGAGCAGTTCTTC
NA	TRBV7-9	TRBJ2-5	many	CASSHLSETQYF	TGTGCCAGCAGCCACCTCTCAGAGACCCAGTACTTC
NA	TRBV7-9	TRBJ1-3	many	CASSSRGSGNTIYF	TGTGCCAGCAGCTCAAGGGGCAGTGGAAACACCATATATTTT
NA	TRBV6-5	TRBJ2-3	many	CASSYDPRITDTQYF	TGTGCCAGCAGTTACGACCCGCGGATCACAGATACGCAGTATTTT
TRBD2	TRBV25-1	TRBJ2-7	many	CASSGRENHEQYF	TGTGCCAGCAGCGGGAGGGAGAACCACGAGCAGTACTTC
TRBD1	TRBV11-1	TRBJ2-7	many	CASSPPGYRDRVYEQYF	TGTGCCAGCAGCCCGCCCGGGTACCGGGACAGGGTCTACGAGCAGTACTTC
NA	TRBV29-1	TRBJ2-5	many	CSVAGAGTETQYF	TGCAGCGTTGCAGGGGCAGGCACGGAGACCCAGTACTTC
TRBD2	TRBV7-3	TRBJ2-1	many	CASSSRSSGYNEQFF	TGTGCCAGCAGCTCCAGGTCTAGCGGTTACAATGAGCAGTTCTTC
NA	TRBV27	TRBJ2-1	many	CASRLSGGNEQFF	TGTGCCAGCAGACTGAGCGGTGGGAATGAGCAGTTCTTC
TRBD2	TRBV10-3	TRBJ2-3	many	CAISQIAGATDTQYF	TGTGCCATCAGTCAAATAGCGGGGGCCACAGATACGCAGTATTTT
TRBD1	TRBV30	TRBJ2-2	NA	CAWSQGADTGELFF	TGTGCCTGGAGCCAGGGGGCGGACACCGGGGAGCTGTTTTTT
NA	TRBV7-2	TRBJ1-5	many	CASSLAAVGTRSNQPQHF	TGTGCCAGCAGCTTAGCGGCGGTTGGCACAAGAAGCAATCAGCCCCAGCATTTT
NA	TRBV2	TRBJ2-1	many	CASSEGGRSLNEQFF	TGTGCCAGCAGTGAAGGTGGCCGAAGCTTGAATGAGCAGTTCTTC
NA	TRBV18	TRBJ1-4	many	CASSPQGQSQKLFF	TGTGCCAGCTCACCACAGGGGCAGTCCCAAAAACTGTTTTTT
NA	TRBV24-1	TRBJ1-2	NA	CATSDEGGFYGYTF	TGTGCCACCAGTGACGAAGGGGGATTCTATGGCTACACCTTC
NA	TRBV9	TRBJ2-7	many	CASSFSPGSGYEQYF	TGTGCCAGCAGCTTCTCCCCCGGGAGTGGGTACGAGCAGTACTTC
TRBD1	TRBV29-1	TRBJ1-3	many	CSVRTGAGNTIYF	TGCAGCGTGAGGACAGGGGCTGGAAACACCATATATTTT
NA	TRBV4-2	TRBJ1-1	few	CASSQEDTEAFF	TGTGCCAGCAGCCAGGAAGACACTGAAGCTTTCTTT
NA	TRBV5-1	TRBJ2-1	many	CASSLDGNGNEQFF	TGCGCCAGCAGCTTGGACGGGAATGGCAATGAGCAGTTCTTC
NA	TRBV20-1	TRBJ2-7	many	CSATGGDRLYEQYF	TGCAGTGCCACGGGAGGGGACAGACTCTACGAGCAGTACTTC
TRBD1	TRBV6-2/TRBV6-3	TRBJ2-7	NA	CASGGQGASEQYF	TGTGCCAGCGGGGGACAGGGGGCATCAGAGCAGTACTTC
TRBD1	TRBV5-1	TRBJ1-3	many	CASSSGQGSFGNTIYF	TGCGCCAGCAGCTCTGGACAGGGTTCATTTGGAAACACCATATATTTT
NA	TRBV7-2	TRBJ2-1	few	CASSLEWNFYNEQFF	TGTGCCAGCAGCTTAGAGTGGAACTTCTACAATGAGCAGTTCTTC
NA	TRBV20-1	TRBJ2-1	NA	CSGGDYSYNEQFF	TGCAGTGGGGGCGACTACTCCTACAATGAGCAGTTCTTC
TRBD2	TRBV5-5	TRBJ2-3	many	CASSLGGGWADTQYF	TGTGCCAGCAGCTTGGGGGGGGGTTGGGCAGATACGCAGTATTTT
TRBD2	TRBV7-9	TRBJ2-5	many	CASSFGTSGGSKETQYF	TGTGCCAGCAGCTTCGGGACTAGCGGGGGGTCAAAAGAGACCCAGTACTTC
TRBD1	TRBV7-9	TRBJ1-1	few	CASSPGTGVRGAFF	TGTGCCAGCAGCCCAGGGACAGGAGTTCGGGGGGCTTTCTTT
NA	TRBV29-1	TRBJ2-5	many	CSVWVGETQYF	TGCAGCGTTTGGGTTGGGGAGACCCAGTACTTC
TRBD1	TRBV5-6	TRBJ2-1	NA	CASSLEQGNNEQFF	TGTGCCAGCAGCTTGGAACAGGGGAACAATGAGCAGTTCTTC
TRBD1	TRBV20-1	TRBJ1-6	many	CSAPMDRSYNSPLHF	TGCAGTGCCCCGATGGACAGGTCCTATAATTCACCCCTCCACTTT
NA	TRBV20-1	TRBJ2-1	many	CSASRGPYNEQFF	TGCAGTGCTAGTAGGGGACCCTACAATGAGCAGTTCTTC
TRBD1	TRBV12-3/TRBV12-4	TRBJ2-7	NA	CASSLGTGQYEQYF	TGTGCCAGCAGTTTAGGGACAGGGCAATACGAGCAGTACTTC